The next 23 T cell receptor beta chains were all read from a single sample in a study of blood T cell repertoires in COVID-19. Using immunoSEQ multiplex PCR, the repertoire was profiled, and TCRdb retains in-frame clones only, with some absent. The table has 250,000 to 350,000 clones, 85% to 90% seen once. Sequenced material: peripheral blood. The receptors shown here come from a woman aged 25 to 45 with COVID-19, enrolled during active disease.

The rearrangement joins TRBV9 to TRBJ2-5, with D possibly matching TRBD1 (6 bases). V lost 3 bases and J 2 bases, leaving 11 bases between the germline ends. From germline, CDR1 is SGDLS and CDR2 YYNGEE. The length of the CDR3 is 14 residues. The DNA for the CDR3 is TGTGCCAGCAGCGGACAGGAGCGGCAAGAGACCCAGTACTTC. Residues: CASSGQERQETQYF.

J is TRBJ2-3 and V is TRBV6-6, with 9 bases identical to TRBD2. J lost 2 bases, V lost 5 bases, and 8 bases had no gene match. The germline CDR1 and CDR2 sequences are MNHNY and SVGAGI (reference sequence). The CDR3 is 16 residues long. DNA for the CDR3: TGTGCCAGCAGTCGCTTAGCGGGAGAAGACACAGATACGCAGTATTTT. It codes for CASSRLAGEDTDTQYF.

The V call is TRBV30, the J call TRBJ1-4; 10 bases line up with TRBD1. Germline V gives CDR1 GTSNPN, CDR2 SVGIG (reference sequence). The trim removed 4 bases at V and 6 bases at J, leaving 5 bases unmatched. This CDR3 has 14 residues. CDR3 DNA: TGTGCCTGGACCCCCGGGACAGGGGATGAAAAACTGTTTTTT. Protein sequence: CAWTPGTGDEKLFF.

This clone was detected a few times. This chain connects TRBV6-5 to TRBJ1-6; 8 bases match TRBD1. Germline V gene sequence: CDR1 MNHEY, CDR2 SVGAGI. J was trimmed by 9 bases and V by 0 bases; bases with no gene match: 4. The CDR3 extends over 15 amino acids. CDR3 DNA sequence: TGTGCCAGCAGTTACTCGCGACAGGGGACTTCACCCCTCCACTTT. This translates into CASSYSRQGTSPLHF.

The chain recombines TRBV14 with TRBJ1-1, with D perhaps TRBD1 (5 bases). Germline V gene data show CDR1 as SGHDN and CDR2 as FVKESK. Trimming cost V 4 bases and J 5 bases, with 14 bases left between them. The CDR3 spans 14 residues. CDR3 nucleotide sequence: TGTGCCAGCAGCCTCCGGCTCGGGGGGACTGAAGCTTTCTTT. It yields the protein CASSLRLGGTEAFF.

This chain connects TRBV4-1 to TRBJ2-7; 7 positions match TRBD1. Germline CDR1 is MGHRA and CDR2 is YSYEKL. The CDR3 extends over 15 amino acids. With 6 bases clipped from V and 0 bases from J, the junction kept 8 bases outside the gene matches. The chain's CDR3 is CASRSLGTASYEQYF. The CDR3 DNA follows: TGCGCCAGCAGAAGCCTAGGGACAGCCTCCTACGAGCAGTACTTC.

The rearrangement joins TRBV6-5 to TRBJ2-1; 7 positions match TRBD2. Germline assignment: CDR1 MNHEY and CDR2 SVGAGI. Losses at the gene ends were 2 bases for V and 6 bases for J; bases not matched to a gene: 4. CDR3 length: 14 amino acids. The CDR3 sequence is CASSYGGGPNEQFF. The CDR3 DNA reads TGTGCCAGCAGTTACGGGGGAGGGCCCAATGAGCAGTTCTTC.

V and J are TRBV7-3 and TRBJ2-1, with 8 nucleotides matching TRBD2. The germline CDR1 and CDR2 sequences are SGHTA and FQGTGA. The CDR3 is made up of 15 amino acids. With V trimmed by 4 bases and J by 9 bases, 11 bases remained unmatched. DNA for the CDR3: TGTGCCAGCAGCTCACCGGGACTAGGGGTGGCTGAGCAGTTCTTC. It is translated as CASSSPGLGVAEQFF.

This chain uses TRBV10-1 with TRBJ1-5, with a weak D call TRBD1 (5 bases). This CDR3 contains 10 residues. Germline CDR1 WNHNN, CDR2 SYGVQD (reference sequence). V lost 11 bases, J lost 6 bases, and 8 bases lay in between. CDR3 in DNA: TGCGCCTGGGGGGGTCAGCCCCAGCATTTT. Amino acid sequence: CAWGGQPQHF.

This chain connects TRBV6-2 or TRBV6-3 to TRBJ2-5, with D maybe TRBD2 (5 bases). V was trimmed by 2 bases and J by 4 bases, leaving 8 bases between them. CDR3 size: 13 residues. Looked up from germline, CDR1 is MNHEY and CDR2 is SVGEGT. The CDR3: CASSYTSGETQYF. CDR3 bases: TGTGCCAGCAGTTACACGAGCGGAGAGACCCAGTACTTC.

This clone was found once. The chain has TRBV24-1 and TRBJ1-2; D is possibly TRBD1 (5 bases). The germline V and J ends were trimmed by 2 bases and 7 bases, with 10 bases remaining between them. This CDR3 is built from 13 residues. CDR1 and CDR2 (germline): KGHDR, SFDVKD. The CDR3 is CATSDWQGGGYTF. DNA of the CDR3: TGTGCCACCAGTGATTGGCAGGGCGGTGGCTACACCTTC.

This clone was counted once. The rearrangement uses TRBV5-1 and TRBJ2-7, with TRBD2 as a possible D gene (6 bases). The CDR3 covers 13 residues. Germline CDR1 is SGHRS and CDR2 is YFSETQ. V dropped 5 bases and J dropped 0 bases, with 9 bases sitting between them. In DNA, the CDR3 is TGCGCCAGCAGGGACTATTCCTCCTACGAGCAGTACTTC. It yields the protein CASRDYSSYEQYF.

J is TRBJ2-1 and V is TRBV7-2; TRBD2 matches at 11 bases. Germline V gene data show CDR1 as SGHTA and CDR2 as FQGNSA. The CDR3 spans 15 residues. The V and J ends lost 3 bases and 8 bases, in that order; junction bases with no gene match: 6. In nucleotides, the CDR3 is TGTGCCAGCAGCTTGGAAGTAGCGGGAGGGCATGAGCAGTTCTTC. Its translation: CASSLEVAGGHEQFF.

The gene calls are TRBV29-1 and TRBJ1-2; D is possibly TRBD1 (5 bases). CDR1 and CDR2 (germline): SQVTM, ANQGSEA. V shed 5 bases and J shed 4 bases, with 11 bases lying between them. The length of the CDR3 is 12 residues. CDR3 amino acids: CSVIRDVYGYTF. CDR3 in DNA: TGCAGCGTTATCAGGGATGTCTATGGCTACACCTTC.

The V gene is TRBV7-9, the J gene TRBJ2-3; 10 bases line up with TRBD1. This CDR3 spans 17 amino acids. The germline gives CDR1 SEHNR, CDR2 FQNEAQ (reference sequence). V lost 4 bases, J lost 6 bases, and 13 bases stayed unmatched. This CDR3 reads CASSSRPGTGDRDTQYF. DNA of the CDR3: TGTGCCAGCAGCTCCCGCCCCGGGACAGGGGACAGGGATACGCAGTATTTT.

In this sample, this clone turned up a few times. The gene calls are TRBV15 and TRBJ1-5; TRBD1 aligns across 7 bases. With V trimmed by 5 bases and J by 2 bases, 6 bases remained unmatched. Looked up from germline, CDR1 is LNHNV and CDR2 is YYDKDF (reference sequence). This CDR3 comprises 15 residues. The CDR3 loop is CATSQSQGGNQPQHF. CDR3 in DNA: TGTGCCACCAGCCAATCTCAGGGGGGCAATCAGCCCCAGCATTTT.

This clone was found once. The rearrangement links TRBV2 to TRBJ2-7; TRBD2 aligns across 7 bases. V lost 9 bases, J lost 3 bases, and 5 bases stayed unmatched. This CDR3 has 12 amino acids. Germline V CDR1 and CDR2: SNHLY, FYNNEI. The CDR3 protein is CARGKRDYEQYF. The CDR3 DNA reads as TGTGCCAGAGGCAAGCGGGACTACGAGCAGTACTTC.

The gene calls are TRBV3-1 (or the pseudogene TRBV3-2) and TRBJ2-5; 9 bases align to TRBD2. Germline values: CDR1 LGHDT, CDR2 YNNKEL (reference sequence). This CDR3 has 17 amino acids. The V gene end was trimmed by 6 bases and the J gene end by 7 bases; junction bases not matched to a gene: 18. This CDR3 is CASSPDRASGNSVTQYF. The CDR3 region has the DNA TGTGCCAGCAGTCCTGACAGGGCTAGCGGGAATTCGGTGACCCAGTACTTC.

The CDR3 region has the DNA TGTGCCAGCAGCCCCAGCGGGAGAATTGATACGCAGTATTTT. The encoded protein is CASSPSGRIDTQYF. The V call is TRBV9, the J call TRBJ2-3; 8 nucleotides match TRBD2. Germline-derived CDR1 and CDR2 are SGDLS and YYNGEE. After removal of 4 bases from V and 6 bases from J, the junction contained 7 bases not matched to a gene. This CDR3 has 14 amino acids.

This chain connects TRBV11-2 to TRBJ2-2; D perhaps matches TRBD2 (7 bases). CDR3 length: 15 residues. Germline V gene data show CDR1 as SGHAT and CDR2 as FQNNGV. Trimming cost V 3 bases and J 6 bases, with 14 bases left between them. The CDR3 region has the DNA TGTGCCAGCAGCTTCGGACTAGGGGGGGCCGGGGAGCTGTTTTTT. Amino acid sequence: CASSFGLGGAGELFF. The whole variable domain, remainder taken from reference TRBV11-2 and TRBJ2-2, is EAGVAQSPRYKIIEKRQSVAFWCNPISGHATLYWYQQILGQGPKLLIQFQNNGVVDDSQLPKDRFSAERLKGVDSTLKIQPAKLEDSAVYLCASSFGLGGAGELFFGEGSRLTVL.

The chain is built from TRBV28 and TRBJ1-5; D is unclear. This CDR3 contains 13 residues. Trimming cost V 6 bases and J 5 bases, with 11 bases left between them. CDR1 MDHEN and CDR2 SYDVKM come from the germline V gene. CDR3 region: CASSPNPDQPQHF. CDR3 bases: TGTGCCAGCAGCCCAAACCCAGATCAGCCCCAGCATTTT.

This clone was detected a few times. This chain connects TRBV7-3 to TRBJ1-2, with 12 bases fitting TRBD1. Looked up from germline, CDR1 is SGHTA and CDR2 is FQGTGA. There are 14 residues in the CDR3. V lost 6 bases, J lost 7 bases, and 6 bases stayed unmatched. CDR3 DNA: TGTGCCAGCAGTCCCGGGACAGGGGGCAGTGGCTACACCTTC. Amino acid sequence: CASSPGTGGSGYTF.

This chain connects TRBV6-2 or TRBV6-3 to TRBJ2-5; tentatively, D is TRBD1 (6 bases). The length of the CDR3 is 15 residues. Trimming removed 2 bases at V and 4 bases at J, with 14 bases between. Germline V gene sequence: CDR1 MNHEY, CDR2 SVGEGT. As DNA, the CDR3 is TGTGCCAGCAGTTACCTCGCAGGGGTCGCAGAGACCCAGTACTTC. It translates to CASSYLAGVAETQYF.